This T cell receptor (beta chain) originates from a study of lymphopenia after photon versus proton radiotherapy. Study conclusions and caveats: Photon-treated patients lost naive T cells and TCR diversity; proton-treated stayed stable.

Libraries were prepared by immunoSEQ multiplex PCR; TCRdb keeps only in-frame clonotypes and omits some of them. Found here are about 50,000 clones, about 86% of them singletons; the top ten hold 29%. The V and J ends lost 3 bases and 5 bases, in that order; junction bases with no gene match: 8. CDR3 length: 17 amino acids. The germline CDR1 and CDR2 sequences are MNHEY and SMNVEV (reference sequence). Regarding this clone: Its antigen is currently unknown.

V gene TRBV27 combines with J gene TRBJ2-3, with 13 positions matching TRBD2. The sequence was collected from a middle-aged man with gastric cancer. Sequenced here: peripheral blood, sampled from a patient treated with photon-based radiotherapy. The CDR3 sequence is CASSFLGLAGVKDTQYF. CDR3 sequence (DNA): TGTGCCAGCAGTTTCCTCGGACTAGCGGGAGTAAAAGATACGCAGTATTTT.